The rows below give T cell receptor beta chains drawn from one sample of a study of PD-1 blockade in mismatch repair-deficient tumors. Sequencing used immunoSEQ multiplex PCR; TCRdb keeps in-frame clones, though not all of them. Of 85,000 to 130,000 clones in the sample, 65% to 85% were seen once. The input for sequencing was peripheral blood, taken less than 37 weeks after starting pembrolizumab. The receptors stem from an adult with mismatch repair-deficient cancer. Both conserved end residues are part of each CDR3. The order of the fields is CDR3 DNA, CDR3 protein, D gene, V gene, clone size, CDR3 length, J gene. The D gene is left open where the match is weak. Clone size appears in some rows only: once, few, many, or a class for an expanded clone.

TGTGCCAGCAGGCCGGGACTCGCGGCCTACGAGCAGTACTTC,CASRPGLAAYEQYF,-,TRBV7-2,-,14,TRBJ2-7
TGCGCCAGCGCCCCGAGTAGGGGCGAGGGTCAGCCCCAGCATTTT,CASAPSRGEGQPQHF,-,TRBV10-2,-,15,TRBJ1-5
TGTGCCAGTAGCACTCCCCTACATAATTGGATGAACACTGAAGCTTTCTTT,CASSTPLHNWMNTEAFF,-,TRBV19,-,17,TRBJ1-1
TGTGCCAGTAGTCGGACAGATGGGTACAATGAGCAGTTCTTC,CASSRTDGYNEQFF,-,TRBV19,-,14,TRBJ2-1
TGCAGCGTGGGACCTCAGGGCAGCAGTGGCTACAATGAGCAGTTCTTC,CSVGPQGSSGYNEQFF,-,TRBV29-1,-,16,TRBJ2-1
TGTGCCAGCAGCCTACAGGGGCGGCCCGGTGAAGCTTTCTTT,CASSLQGRPGEAFF,TRBD1,TRBV6-1,-,14,TRBJ1-1
TGTGCCAGTAGTATAGATCGGGCTAGCGGGAAGAGCACAGATACGCAGTATTTT,CASSIDRASGKSTDTQYF,TRBD2,TRBV19,-,18,TRBJ2-3
TGTGCCAGCAGTTACCCGGGGGGCCATGGCTACACCTTC,CASSYPGGHGYTF,-,TRBV6-6,-,13,TRBJ1-2
TGCGCCAGCAGCCAAGATCGGAGGGACAGGGCGGACGAAAAACTGTTTTTT,CASSQDRRDRADEKLFF,TRBD1,TRBV4-1,-,17,TRBJ1-4
TGTGCCAGCAGCTCGGGGGGGACAGGGAGGGATCAGCCCCAGCATTTT,CASSSGGTGRDQPQHF,TRBD1,TRBV13,few,16,TRBJ1-5
TGCGCCAGCAGCCAAGTACCCGCAGGGGGCCCCATACGGTACGAGCAGTACTTC,CASSQVPAGGPIRYEQYF,TRBD1,TRBV4-1,-,18,TRBJ2-7
TGTGCCTGGAGTGCCCCGGGCCCCAATCAGCCCCAGCATTTT,CAWSAPGPNQPQHF,-,TRBV30,few,14,TRBJ1-5
TGCGCCAGCAGCCAACTCGCTGGGACCGACACTGAAGCTTTCTTT,CASSQLAGTDTEAFF,-,TRBV4-1,once,15,TRBJ1-1
TGCGCCAGCAGTCAATCCGGCGGGAGAGGCCCAGATACGCAGTATTTT,CASSQSGGRGPDTQYF,TRBD2,TRBV23-1,-,16,TRBJ2-3
TGCAGCGTTGAAGGGCGGCAGGGAAGGGGCTACGAGCAGTACTTC,CSVEGRQGRGYEQYF,-,TRBV29-1,-,15,TRBJ2-7
TGTGCCAGCAGCTTAGGCCGACTAGTCTCAGATACGCAGTATTTT,CASSLGRLVSDTQYF,-,TRBV7-8,-,15,TRBJ2-3
TGCGCCAGCAGCATGGACGGTTCCTCTGGAAACACCATATATTTT,CASSMDGSSGNTIYF,-,TRBV5-1,-,15,TRBJ1-3
TGTGCCAGCAGCTTATTCCCACTAGCGGAGGCAACGAACACCGGGGAGCTGTTTTTT,CASSLFPLAEATNTGELFF,TRBD2,TRBV7-8,-,19,TRBJ2-2
TGTGCCAGCAGCGTCTCTTCCGGGACCGGGGAGCTGTTTTTT,CASSVSSGTGELFF,-,TRBV9,-,14,TRBJ2-2
TGTGCCAGCAGCCCCCCGGGACGGAACTATGGCTACACCTTC,CASSPPGRNYGYTF,-,TRBV11-2,-,14,TRBJ1-2
TGTGCCAGCGAAAAGGTGGCGGGAGTCCCTTACAATGAGCAGTTCTTC,CASEKVAGVPYNEQFF,TRBD2,TRBV2,-,16,TRBJ2-1
TGCAGCGTTGTGCCACTAGCGCACAATGAGCAGTTCTTC,CSVVPLAHNEQFF,TRBD2,TRBV29-1,-,13,TRBJ2-1
TGTGCCAGCAGTACAACCGGGACACTAACCTACGAGCAGTACTTC,CASSTTGTLTYEQYF,-,TRBV27,-,15,TRBJ2-7
TGTGCCAGCAGCTCTCAAAGGTGTCTACAAGAGACCCAGTACTTC,CASSSQRCLQETQYF,-,TRBV7-3,-,15,TRBJ2-5